These 10 T cell receptor beta chains were all obtained from the same sample, sequenced in a study of radiotherapy plus CTLA-4 blockade in lung cancer. Using immunoSEQ multiplex PCR, the repertoire was profiled, and TCRdb retains in-frame clones only, with some absent. The sample lists 55,000 to 70,000 clones, approximately 79% occurring once. This sample comprised peripheral blood, obtained from a patient treated with radiotherapy plus ipilimumab. The origin of the receptors is a human donor with non-small cell lung cancer who had a complete response to radiotherapy plus ipilimumab.

Of note for this clone: Compared with germline, one end of the junction differs, possibly owing to a read error. This chain links TRBV29-1 with TRBJ2-2; D is unresolved. The germline gives CDR1 SQVTM, CDR2 ANQGSEA. The CDR3 is made up of 12 amino acids. The CDR3 loop is CSVQETAGELFF. In DNA, the CDR3 is TGCAGCGTTCAAGAAACGGCCGGGGAGCTGTTTTTT.

V gene TRBV4-3 combines with J gene TRBJ2-6; D gene uncertain. V was trimmed by 0 bases and J by 0 bases, leaving 15 bases between them. Per germline, CDR1 LGHNA and CDR2 YSLEER. The CDR3 has 19 amino acids. This CDR3 is CASSQDSLWAFSGANVLTF. CDR3 DNA sequence: TGCGCCAGCAGCCAAGATTCTTTGTGGGCCTTCTCTGGGGCCAACGTCCTGACTTTC.

V gene TRBV10-3 combines with J gene TRBJ2-7; TRBD2 aligns across 12 bases. The CDR3 is 13 residues long. CDR1 is ENHRY and CDR2 is SYGVKD in the germline V gene. V was clipped by 5 bases and J by 5 bases; unmatched bases: 1. CDR3 nucleotides: TGTGCCATCAGTCGGACTAGCGGGGACGAGCAGTACTTC. It is translated as CAISRTSGDEQYF.

Here the CDR3 reads CSVQTALNSPLHF. As DNA, the CDR3 is TGCAGCGTGCAGACAGCCTTGAATTCACCCCTCCACTTT. The rearrangement joins TRBV29-1 to TRBJ1-6, with D perhaps TRBD1 (5 bases). CDR1 and CDR2 (germline): SQVTM, ANQGSEA. The CDR3 is 13 amino acids. V lost 6 bases and J lost 7, with 13 bases in between.

This clone was counted a single time. In nucleotides, the CDR3 is TGTGCCAGCCATGGACAGGGCAACAATCAGCCCCAGCATTTT. Translation gives CASHGQGNNQPQHF. The V and J genes are TRBV18 and TRBJ1-5, with 8 positions matching TRBD1. Looked up from germline, CDR1 is KGHSH and CDR2 is LQKENI. The CDR3 sequence is 14 residues long. The V and J ends lost 8 bases and 3 bases, in that order; junction bases with no gene match: 6.

This chain links TRBV5-1 with TRBJ2-3; D remains unclear. The CDR3 totals 14 residues. The V gene lost 0 bases and the J gene lost 0 bases, with 5 bases spanning the gap. The V gene's germline CDR1 is SGHRS and CDR2 YFSETQ. Written as DNA, the CDR3 is TGCGCCAGCAGCTTGGATCAGAGCACAGATACGCAGTATTTT. It translates to CASSLDQSTDTQYF.

The chain has TRBV18 and TRBJ2-7; possible D gene TRBD1, 8 bases. The CDR3 is 16 amino acids. In germline, CDR1 is KGHSH, CDR2 LQKENI. Trimming shortened V by 3 bases and J by 2 bases, and 17 bases separated the two germline ends. CDR3 sequence reads: CASSPLQGAGAYEQYF. The CDR3 DNA reads TGTGCCAGCTCACCCCTCCAGGGGGCGGGGGCCTACGAGCAGTACTTC.

J is TRBJ2-1 and V is TRBV5-1, with a tentative D call TRBD1 (5 bases). Trimming took 0 bases from V and 4 from J, leaving 8 bases between them. The CDR3 runs 14 residues. From germline, CDR1 is SGHRS and CDR2 YFSETQ. The CDR3 reads CASSLADRYNEQFF. CDR3 nucleotides: TGCGCCAGCAGCTTGGCCGACAGATACAATGAGCAGTTCTTC.

This sequence joins TRBV30 and TRBJ1-5; possible D gene TRBD1, 6 bases. Germline loops: CDR1 GTSNPN, CDR2 SVGIG (reference sequence). This CDR3 region has 14 residues. The germline V and J ends were trimmed by 4 bases and 6 bases, with 16 bases remaining between them. CDR3 nucleotides: TGTGCCTGGACCCCGGGACCCAGGGGTCAGCCCCAGCATTTT. This translates into CAWTPGPRGQPQHF.

V is TRBV5-4 and J is TRBJ2-3; 10 positions agree with TRBD2. Looked up from germline, CDR1 is SGHNT and CDR2 is YYREEE (reference sequence). The junction had 7 bases not matched to a gene; V was cut back by 6 bases and J by 0 bases. The CDR3 length is 16 residues. The CDR3 bases are TGTGCCAGCACCGTCGGACTAGCGGTGAGCACAGATACGCAGTATTTT. Translation gives CASTVGLAVSTDTQYF.